This T cell receptor beta chain was captured by sequencing in a study of cytomegalovirus exposure and HLA in healthy donors. Notes on the study in general: It was found in a later analysis that first-cohort TCR clusters tended to co-occur in the approximately 130 validation repertoires. A few of the chains that were CMV-associated were confirmed in vitro to be specific for CMV antigens. Rare TCR sequences dominated, though some public TCRs recurred in many donors.

CDR1 is MNHNY, CDR2 SVGAGI, per germline (reference sequence). With 2 bases clipped from V and 1 base from J, the junction kept 4 bases outside the gene matches. CDR3 size: 15 residues. In the case of this clone: No antigen is known for it.

The donors were in the approximately 130-subject validation cohort, distinct from the roughly 670-subject first cohort. TCRdb keeps only in-frame clones here, not all; method: immunoSEQ multiplex PCR. This table has approximately 140,000 clones, roughly nine tenths appearing once. The origin of this receptor is a young man in good health and CMV-seronegative. Sequenced input: PBMCs. The chain joins TRBV6-6 to TRBJ2-5; 7 bases are shared with TRBD1. CDR3 nucleotides: TGTGCCAGCAGTTACGTATCAGGGGGCCAAGAGACCCAGTACTTC. It yields the protein CASSYVSGGQETQYF.